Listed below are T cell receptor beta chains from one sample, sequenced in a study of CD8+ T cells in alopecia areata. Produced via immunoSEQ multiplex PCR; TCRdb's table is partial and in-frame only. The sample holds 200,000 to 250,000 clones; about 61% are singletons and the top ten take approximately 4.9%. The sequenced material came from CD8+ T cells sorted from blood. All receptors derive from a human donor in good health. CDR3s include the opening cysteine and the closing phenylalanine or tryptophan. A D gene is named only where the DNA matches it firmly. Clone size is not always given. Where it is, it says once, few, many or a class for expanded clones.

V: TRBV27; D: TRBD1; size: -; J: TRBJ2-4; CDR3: CASSLSDRGDIQYF; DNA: TGTGCCAGCAGTTTATCCGACAGGGGAGACATTCAGTACTTC
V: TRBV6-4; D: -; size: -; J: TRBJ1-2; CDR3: CASSDSRTRGYTF; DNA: TGTGCCAGCAGTGACTCTCGGACCCGGGGCTACACCTTC
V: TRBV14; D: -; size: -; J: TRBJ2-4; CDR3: CASSQGLTPAKNIQYF; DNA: TGTGCCAGCAGCCAAGGACTAACCCCAGCCAAAAACATTCAGTACTTC
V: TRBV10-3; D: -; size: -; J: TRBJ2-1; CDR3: CAISESEFRNEQFF; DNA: TGTGCCATCAGTGAGTCGGAGTTCAGGAATGAGCAGTTCTTC
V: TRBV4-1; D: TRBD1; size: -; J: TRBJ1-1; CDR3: CASSHRTGGLEAFF; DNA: TGCGCCAGCAGCCACCGGACAGGGGGCCTTGAAGCTTTCTTT
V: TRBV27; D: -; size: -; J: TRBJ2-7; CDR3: CASSQGGEQGYEQYF; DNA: TGTGCCAGCAGTCAGGGGGGCGAGCAGGGCTACGAGCAGTACTTC
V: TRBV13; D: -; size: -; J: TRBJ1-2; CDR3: CASSLGPGYTF; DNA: TGTGCCAGCAGCTTGGGACCGGGCTACACCTTC
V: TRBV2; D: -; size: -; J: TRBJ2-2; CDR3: CASSEEAGPGELFF; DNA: TGTGCCAGCAGTGAAGAGGCAGGCCCCGGGGAGCTGTTTTTT
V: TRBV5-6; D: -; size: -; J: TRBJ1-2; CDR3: CASSGRDYTNYGYTF; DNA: TGTGCCAGCAGCGGACGGGACTACACTAACTATGGCTACACCTTC
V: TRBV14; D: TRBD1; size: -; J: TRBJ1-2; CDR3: CASSRTGGYGYTF; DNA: TGTGCCAGCAGCAGGACAGGGGGCTATGGCTACACCTTC
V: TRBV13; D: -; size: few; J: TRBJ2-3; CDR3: CASSLRDSAVGTQYF; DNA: TGTGCCAGCAGCCTCCGGGACTCTGCAGTGGGTACGCAGTATTTT
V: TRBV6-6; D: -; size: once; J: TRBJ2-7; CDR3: CASREGENYEQYF; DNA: TGTGCCAGCAGGGAGGGGGAGAACTACGAGCAGTACTTC
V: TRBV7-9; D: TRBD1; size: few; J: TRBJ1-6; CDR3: CASSTPGTGYILHF; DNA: TGTGCCAGCAGCACCCCCGGGACAGGCTACATCCTCCACTTT
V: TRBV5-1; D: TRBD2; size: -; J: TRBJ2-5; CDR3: CASSLGLAMKETQYF; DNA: TGCGCCAGCAGCTTAGGACTAGCTATGAAAGAGACCCAGTACTTC
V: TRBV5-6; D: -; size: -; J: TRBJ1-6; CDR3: CASSLSNSPLHF; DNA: TGTGCCAGCAGCTTGTCGAATTCACCCCTCCACTTT
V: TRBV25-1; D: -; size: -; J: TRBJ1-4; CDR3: CASSDQAYEKLFF; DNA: TGTGCCAGCAGTGACCAAGCCTATGAAAAACTGTTTTTT
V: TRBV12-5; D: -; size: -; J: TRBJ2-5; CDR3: CASGLSGQETQYF; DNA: TGTGCTAGTGGTTTGTCAGGGCAAGAGACCCAGTACTTC
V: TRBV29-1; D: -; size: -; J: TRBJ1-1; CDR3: CSVGGDTEAFF; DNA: TGCAGCGTTGGGGGGGACACTGAAGCTTTCTTT
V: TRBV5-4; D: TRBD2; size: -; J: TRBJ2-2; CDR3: CASSLARGGDTGELFF; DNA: TGTGCCAGCAGCTTGGCTCGCGGGGGGGACACCGGGGAGCTGTTTTTT
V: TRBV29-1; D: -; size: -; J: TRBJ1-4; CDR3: CSAGPGDDDEKLFF; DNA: TGCAGCGCTGGACCAGGGGATGATGATGAAAAACTGTTTTTT
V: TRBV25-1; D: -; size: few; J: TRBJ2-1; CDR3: CASTHGQPFNNEQFF; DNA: TGTGCCAGCACTCACGGGCAGCCCTTCAACAATGAGCAGTTCTTC
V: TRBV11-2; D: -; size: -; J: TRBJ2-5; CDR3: CASSLEGRNRETQYF; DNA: TGTGCCAGCAGCTTAGAAGGCAGGAACCGAGAGACCCAGTACTTC
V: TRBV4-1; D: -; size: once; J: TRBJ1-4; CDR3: CASSQTGPTNEKLFF; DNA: TGCGCCAGCAGCCAAACGGGGCCCACTAATGAAAAACTGTTTTTT
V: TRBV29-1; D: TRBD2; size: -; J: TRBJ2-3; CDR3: CSVPGLETDTQYF; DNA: TGCAGCGTCCCGGGACTAGAAACAGATACGCAGTATTTT
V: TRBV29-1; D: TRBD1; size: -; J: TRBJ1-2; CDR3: CSYQGVDYGYTF; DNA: TGCAGCTATCAGGGGGTTGACTATGGCTACACCTTC
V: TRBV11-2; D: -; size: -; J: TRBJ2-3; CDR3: CASFGRENTDTQYF; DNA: TGTGCCAGCTTCGGCAGGGAGAACACAGATACGCAGTATTTT
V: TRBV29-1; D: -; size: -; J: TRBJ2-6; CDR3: CSVPDITYSGANVLTF; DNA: TGCAGCGTCCCGGACATAACCTACTCTGGGGCCAACGTCCTGACTTTC
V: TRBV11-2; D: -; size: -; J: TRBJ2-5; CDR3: CASSPEVRETQYF; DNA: TGTGCCAGCAGCCCTGAGGTGCGGGAGACCCAGTACTTC
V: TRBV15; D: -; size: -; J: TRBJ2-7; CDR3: CATSRDTGPYEQYF; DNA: TGTGCCACCAGCAGGGACACAGGCCCCTACGAGCAGTACTTC
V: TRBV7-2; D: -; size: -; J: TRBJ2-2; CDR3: CASSLTGVMNTGELFF; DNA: TGTGCCAGCAGCTTGACGGGGGTAATGAACACCGGGGAGCTGTTTTTT
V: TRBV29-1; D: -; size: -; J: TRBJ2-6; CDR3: CSVFALGANVLTF; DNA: TGCAGCGTTTTCGCGTTAGGCGCCAACGTCCTGACTTTC
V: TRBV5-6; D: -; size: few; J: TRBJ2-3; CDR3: CASSPGRNTDTQYF; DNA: TGTGCCAGCAGCCCGGGTCGAAACACAGATACGCAGTATTTT
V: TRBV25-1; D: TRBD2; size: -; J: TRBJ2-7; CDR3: CASRGGPSYEQYF; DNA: TGTGCCAGTCGGGGGGGGCCATCCTACGAGCAGTACTTC
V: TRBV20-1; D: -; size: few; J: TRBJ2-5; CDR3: CSAGETQYF; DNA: TGCAGTGCCGGAGAGACCCAGTACTTC
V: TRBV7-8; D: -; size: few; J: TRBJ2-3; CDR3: CASTHSRRGGSADTQYF; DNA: TGTGCCAGCACCCATTCCCGAAGGGGGGGCAGCGCAGATACGCAGTATTTT
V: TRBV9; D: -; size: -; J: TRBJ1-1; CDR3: CASSTHKNTEAFF; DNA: TGTGCCAGCAGCACTCACAAGAACACTGAAGCTTTCTTT
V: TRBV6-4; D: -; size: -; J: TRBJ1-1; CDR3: CASSDLPGTEAFF; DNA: TGTGCCAGCAGTGACCTCCCAGGCACTGAAGCTTTCTTT
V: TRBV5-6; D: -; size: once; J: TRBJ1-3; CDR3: CASSLDLSGNTIYF; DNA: TGTGCCAGCAGCTTGGACCTCTCTGGAAACACCATATATTTT
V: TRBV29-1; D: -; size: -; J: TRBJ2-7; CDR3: CSVKTPGSYEQYF; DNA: TGCAGCGTCAAAACCCCAGGTTCCTACGAGCAGTACTTC
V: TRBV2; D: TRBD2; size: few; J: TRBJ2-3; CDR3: CASSLAGAITDTQYF; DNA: TGTGCCAGCAGTCTAGCGGGAGCCATCACAGATACGCAGTATTTT
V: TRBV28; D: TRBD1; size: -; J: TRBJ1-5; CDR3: CASSYPGTVSNQPQHF; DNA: TGTGCCAGCAGTTACCCCGGGACAGTTAGCAATCAGCCCCAGCATTTT
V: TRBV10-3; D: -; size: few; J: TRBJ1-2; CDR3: CAITDRDENYGYTF; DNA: TGTGCCATCACCGACAGAGACGAGAACTATGGCTACACCTTC
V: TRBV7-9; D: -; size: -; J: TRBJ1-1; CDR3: CASSSQKLGLGTEAFF; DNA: TGTGCCAGCAGTTCTCAGAAATTAGGTCTGGGCACTGAAGCTTTCTTT
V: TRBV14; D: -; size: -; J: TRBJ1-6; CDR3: CASSQRGLQTPLHF; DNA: TGTGCCAGCAGCCAAAGGGGACTTCAGACACCCCTCCACTTT
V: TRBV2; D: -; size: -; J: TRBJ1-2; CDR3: CASWGNSYTF; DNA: TGTGCCAGCTGGGGGAACTCCTACACCTTC
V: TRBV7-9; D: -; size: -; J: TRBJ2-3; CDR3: CASSSNRATSQEDTQYF; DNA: TGTGCCAGCAGCTCTAACAGGGCCACCTCCCAAGAGGATACGCAGTATTTT
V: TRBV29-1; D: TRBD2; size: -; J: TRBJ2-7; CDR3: CSVSREGEQYF; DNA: TGCAGCGTTTCCAGGGAGGGCGAGCAGTACTTC
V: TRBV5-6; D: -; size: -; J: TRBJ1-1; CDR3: CASTTDVAEAFF; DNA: TGTGCCAGCACCACCGACGTTGCTGAAGCTTTCTTT
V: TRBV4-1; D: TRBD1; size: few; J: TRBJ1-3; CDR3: CASSQDPGGSGNTIYF; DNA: TGCGCCAGCAGCCAAGACCCAGGGGGCTCTGGAAACACCATATATTTT
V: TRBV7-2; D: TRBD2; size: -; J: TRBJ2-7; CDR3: CASSAGLAGNEQYF; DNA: TGTGCCAGCAGCGCAGGACTAGCGGGGAACGAGCAGTACTTC
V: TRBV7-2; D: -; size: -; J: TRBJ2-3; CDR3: CASSLEVLKRDTQYF; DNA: TGTGCCAGCAGCTTAGAGGTTCTAAAACGGGATACGCAGTATTTT
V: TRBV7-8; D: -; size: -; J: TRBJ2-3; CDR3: CASSLAGGISTDTQYF; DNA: TGTGCCAGCAGCTTAGCCGGAGGCATCAGCACAGATACGCAGTATTTT
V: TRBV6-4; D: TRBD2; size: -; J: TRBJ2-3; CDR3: CASRAGAPTDTQYF; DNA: TGTGCCAGCCGAGCGGGGGCGCCCACAGATACGCAGTATTTT